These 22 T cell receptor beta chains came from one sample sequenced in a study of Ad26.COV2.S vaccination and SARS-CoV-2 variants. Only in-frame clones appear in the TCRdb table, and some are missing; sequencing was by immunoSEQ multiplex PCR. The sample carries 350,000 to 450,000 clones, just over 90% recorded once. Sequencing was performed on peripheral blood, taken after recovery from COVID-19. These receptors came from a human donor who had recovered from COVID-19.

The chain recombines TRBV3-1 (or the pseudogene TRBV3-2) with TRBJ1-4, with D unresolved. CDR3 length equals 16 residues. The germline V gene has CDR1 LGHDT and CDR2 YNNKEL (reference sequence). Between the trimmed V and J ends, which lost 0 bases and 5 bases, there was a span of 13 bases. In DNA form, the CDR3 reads TGTGCCAGCAGCCAAGAACTGCCGGGGAAGAATGAAAAACTGTTTTTT. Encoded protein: CASSQELPGKNEKLFF.

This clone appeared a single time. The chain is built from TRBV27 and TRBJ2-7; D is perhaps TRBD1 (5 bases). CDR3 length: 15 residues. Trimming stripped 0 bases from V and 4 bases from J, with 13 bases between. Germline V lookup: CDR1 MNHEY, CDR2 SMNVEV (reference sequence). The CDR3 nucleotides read TGTGCCAGCAGTTTATCAGGGGATCCACTTTACGAGCAGTACTTC. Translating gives CASSLSGDPLYEQYF.

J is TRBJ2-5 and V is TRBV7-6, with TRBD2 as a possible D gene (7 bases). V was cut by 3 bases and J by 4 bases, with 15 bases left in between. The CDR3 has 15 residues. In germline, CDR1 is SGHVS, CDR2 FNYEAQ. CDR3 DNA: TGTGCCAGCAGCTTCGAACACAGGGAGGGAGAGACCCAGTACTTC. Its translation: CASSFEHREGETQYF.

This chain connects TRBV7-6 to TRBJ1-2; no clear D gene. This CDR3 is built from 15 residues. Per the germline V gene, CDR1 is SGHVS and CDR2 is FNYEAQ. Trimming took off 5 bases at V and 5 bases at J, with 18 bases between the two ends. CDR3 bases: TGTGCCAGCAGCCCCCGGGTCAGCCTAGGGTATGGCTACACCTTC. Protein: CASSPRVSLGYGYTF.

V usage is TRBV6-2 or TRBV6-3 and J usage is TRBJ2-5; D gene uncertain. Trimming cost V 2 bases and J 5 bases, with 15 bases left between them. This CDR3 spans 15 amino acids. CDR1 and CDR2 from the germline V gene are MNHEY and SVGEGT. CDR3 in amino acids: CASSYRHLDGETQYF. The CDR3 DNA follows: TGTGCCAGCAGTTACCGCCATCTAGATGGGGAGACCCAGTACTTC.

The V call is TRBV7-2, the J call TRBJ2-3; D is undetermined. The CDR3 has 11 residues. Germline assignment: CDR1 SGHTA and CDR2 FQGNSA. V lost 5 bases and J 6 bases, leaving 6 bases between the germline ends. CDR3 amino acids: CASSQSDTQYF. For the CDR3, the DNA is TGTGCCAGCAGCCAGTCCGATACGCAGTATTTT.

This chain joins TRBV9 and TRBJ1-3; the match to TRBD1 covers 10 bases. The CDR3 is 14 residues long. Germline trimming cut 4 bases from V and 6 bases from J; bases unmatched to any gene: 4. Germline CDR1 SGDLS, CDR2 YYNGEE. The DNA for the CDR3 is TGTGCCAGCAGCTCAGGGACAGGGGTAAACACCATATATTTT. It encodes CASSSGTGVNTIYF. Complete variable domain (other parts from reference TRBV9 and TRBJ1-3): DSGVTQTPKHLITATGQRVTLRCSPRSGDLSVYWYQQSLDQGLQFLIQYYNGEERAKGNILERFSAQQFPDLHSELNLSSLELGDSALYFCASSSGTGVNTIYFGEGSWLTVV.

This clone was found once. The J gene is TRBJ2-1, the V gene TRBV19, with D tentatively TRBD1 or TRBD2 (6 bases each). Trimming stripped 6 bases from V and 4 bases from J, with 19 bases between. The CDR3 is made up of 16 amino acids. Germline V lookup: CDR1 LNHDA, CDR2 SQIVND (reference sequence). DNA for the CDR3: TGTGCCAGTAGCCGCCTCCAAGGGGGGCCTTACAATGAGCAGTTCTTC. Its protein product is CASSRLQGGPYNEQFF.

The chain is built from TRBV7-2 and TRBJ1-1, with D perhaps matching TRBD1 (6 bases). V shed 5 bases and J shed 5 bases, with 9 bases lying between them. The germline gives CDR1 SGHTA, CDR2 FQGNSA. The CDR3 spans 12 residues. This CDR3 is CASSKTGTEAFF. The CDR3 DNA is TGTGCCAGCAGCAAAACAGGGACTGAAGCTTTCTTT. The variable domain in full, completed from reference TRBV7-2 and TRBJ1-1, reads GAGVSQSPSNKVTEKGKDVELRCDPISGHTALYWYRQSLGQGLEFLIYFQGNSAPDKSGLPSDRFSAERTGGSVSTLTIQRTQQEDSAVYLCASSKTGTEAFFGQGTRLTVV.

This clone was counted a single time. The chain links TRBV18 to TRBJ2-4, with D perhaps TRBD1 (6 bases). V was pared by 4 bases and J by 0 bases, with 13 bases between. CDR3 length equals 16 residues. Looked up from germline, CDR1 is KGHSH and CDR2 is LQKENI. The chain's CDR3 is CASSQRDILAKNIQYF. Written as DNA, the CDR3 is TGTGCCAGCTCACAACGGGACATTTTAGCCAAAAACATTCAGTACTTC.

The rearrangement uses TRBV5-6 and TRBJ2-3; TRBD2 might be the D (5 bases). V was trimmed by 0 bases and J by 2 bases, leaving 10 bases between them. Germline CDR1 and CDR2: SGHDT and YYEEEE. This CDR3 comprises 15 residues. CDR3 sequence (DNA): TGTGCCAGCAGCTTGGAACGCGGGTTCACAGATACGCAGTATTTT. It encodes CASSLERGFTDTQYF. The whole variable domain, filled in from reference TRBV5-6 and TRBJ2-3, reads DAGVTQSPTHLIKTRGQQVTLRCSPKSGHDTVSWYQQALGQGPQFIFQYYEEEERQRGNFPDRFSGHQFPNYSSELNVNALLLGDSALYLCASSLERGFTDTQYFGPGTRLTVL.

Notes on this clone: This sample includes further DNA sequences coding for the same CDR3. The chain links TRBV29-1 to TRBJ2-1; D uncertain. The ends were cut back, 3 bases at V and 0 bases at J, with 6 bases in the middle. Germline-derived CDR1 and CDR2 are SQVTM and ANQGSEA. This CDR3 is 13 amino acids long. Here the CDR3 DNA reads TGCAGCGTTGATAGGAGCTCCTACAATGAGCAGTTCTTC. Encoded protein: CSVDRSSYNEQFF.

CDR3 protein: CASSSWGVEGYTF. In DNA form, the CDR3 reads TGTGCCAGCAGCTCGTGGGGAGTGGAAGGCTACACCTTC. This chain uses TRBV7-9 with TRBJ1-2; D gene uncertain. The germline V gene encodes CDR1 SEHNR and CDR2 FQNEAQ (reference sequence). Trimming stripped 4 bases from V and 8 bases from J, with 14 bases between. The CDR3 has 13 residues. Combining the CDR3 with reference TRBV7-9 and TRBJ1-2 gives the whole variable domain DTGVSQNPRHKITKRGQNVTFRCDPISEHNRLYWYRQTLGQGPEFLTYFQNEAQLEKSRLLSDRFSAERPKGSFSTLEIQRTEQGDSAMYLCASSSWGVEGYTFGSGTRLTVV.

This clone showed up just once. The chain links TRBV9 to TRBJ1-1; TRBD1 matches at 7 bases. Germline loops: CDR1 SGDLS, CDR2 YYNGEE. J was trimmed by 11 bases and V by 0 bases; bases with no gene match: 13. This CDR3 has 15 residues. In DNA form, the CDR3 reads TGTGCCAGCAGCGTAGCGGAGAGGGTTGACAGGGAGGCTTTCTTT. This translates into CASSVAERVDREAFF.

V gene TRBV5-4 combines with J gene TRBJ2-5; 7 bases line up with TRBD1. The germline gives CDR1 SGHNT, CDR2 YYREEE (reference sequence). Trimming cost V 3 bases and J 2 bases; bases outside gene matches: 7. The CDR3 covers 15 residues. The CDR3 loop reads CASSSAGTAQETQYF. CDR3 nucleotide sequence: TGTGCCAGCAGCTCGGCCGGGACAGCTCAAGAGACCCAGTACTTC.

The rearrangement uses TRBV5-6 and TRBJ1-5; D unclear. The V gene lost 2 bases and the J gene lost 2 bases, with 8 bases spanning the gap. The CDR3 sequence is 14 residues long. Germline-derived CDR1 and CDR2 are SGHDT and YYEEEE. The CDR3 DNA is TGTGCCAGCAGCTTTCTACCAGGCAATCAGCCCCAGCATTTT. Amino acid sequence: CASSFLPGNQPQHF.

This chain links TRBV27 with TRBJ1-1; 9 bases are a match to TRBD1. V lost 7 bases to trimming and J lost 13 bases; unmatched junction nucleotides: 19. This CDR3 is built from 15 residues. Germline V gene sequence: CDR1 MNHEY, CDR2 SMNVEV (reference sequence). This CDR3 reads CASTVPGQGTKKLFF. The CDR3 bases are TGTGCCAGCACCGTCCCGGGACAGGGAACAAAGAAGCTTTTCTTT.

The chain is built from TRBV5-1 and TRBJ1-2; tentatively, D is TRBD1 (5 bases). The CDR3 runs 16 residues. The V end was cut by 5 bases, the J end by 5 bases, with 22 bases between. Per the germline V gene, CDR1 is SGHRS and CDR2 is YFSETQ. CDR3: CASSLRNQRDRYGYTF. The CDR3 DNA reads TGCGCCAGCAGTCTAAGAAACCAAAGGGACCGATATGGCTACACCTTC.

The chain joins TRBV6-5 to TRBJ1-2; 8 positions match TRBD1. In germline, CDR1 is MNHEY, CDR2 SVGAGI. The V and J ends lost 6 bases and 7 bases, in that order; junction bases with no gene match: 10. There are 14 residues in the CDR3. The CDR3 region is CASRSGGAVSGYTF. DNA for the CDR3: TGTGCCAGCAGGTCAGGGGGCGCTGTTAGTGGCTACACCTTC.

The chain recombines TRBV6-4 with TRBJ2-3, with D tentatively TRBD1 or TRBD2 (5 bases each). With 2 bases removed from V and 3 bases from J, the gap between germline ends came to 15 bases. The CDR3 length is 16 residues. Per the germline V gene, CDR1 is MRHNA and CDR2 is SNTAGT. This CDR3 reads CASSDGTAPTTDTQYF. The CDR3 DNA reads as TGTGCCAGCAGTGACGGGACGGCTCCCACAACAGATACGCAGTATTTT.

The CDR3 sequence is CASRNRELNTEAFF. DNA for the CDR3: TGTGCCAGCAGAAACAGGGAACTGAACACTGAAGCTTTCTTT. V usage is TRBV6-5 and J usage is TRBJ1-1; D possibly corresponds to TRBD1 (6 bases). The CDR3 contains 14 residues. From germline, CDR1 is MNHEY and CDR2 SVGAGI. With 6 bases removed from V and 0 bases from J, the gap between germline ends came to 11 bases.

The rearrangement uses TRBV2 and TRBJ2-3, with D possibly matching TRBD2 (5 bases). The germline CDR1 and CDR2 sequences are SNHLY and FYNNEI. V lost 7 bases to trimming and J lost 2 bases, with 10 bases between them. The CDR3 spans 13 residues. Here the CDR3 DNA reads TGTGCCAGCAAGGTGAGGGTCACAGATACGCAGTATTTT. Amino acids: CASKVRVTDTQYF.